These 21 T cell receptor beta chains share one sample of origin, sequenced in a study of cytomegalovirus exposure and HLA in healthy donors. Primers included in the PCR were 60 Vbeta and 13 Jbeta primers. TCRdb's copy holds only in-frame clones and misses some; the assay was immunoSEQ multiplex PCR. The sample consists of 200,000 to 250,000 clones, over 65% of them appearing once. Sequenced input: PBMCs. These receptors all come from a man in his late teens or twenties in good health and CMV-seronegative.

This clone was observed a handful of times. This sequence joins TRBV2 and TRBJ2-3; 9 bases match TRBD2. The germline V gene has CDR1 SNHLY and CDR2 FYNNEI. The trim removed 7 bases at V and 8 bases at J, leaving 10 bases unmatched. CDR3 size: 14 residues. The CDR3 protein is CASTGAGGEGTQYF. As DNA, the CDR3 is TGTGCCAGCACGGGCGCGGGAGGGGAGGGTACGCAGTATTTT.

The rearrangement links TRBV7-3 to TRBJ1-2; 7 nucleotides agree with TRBD1. V lost 0 bases and J lost 3; bases outside the gene matches: 4. The CDR3 extends over 15 amino acids. Per germline, CDR1 SGHTA and CDR2 FQGTGA. The CDR3 loop reads CASSLTGGFDYGYTF. CDR3 DNA sequence: TGTGCCAGCAGCTTAACAGGGGGCTTTGACTATGGCTACACCTTC.

This rearrangement joins TRBV7-9 to TRBJ2-7; TRBD1 matches 7 bases. The CDR3 runs to 12 residues. Trimming cost V 4 bases and J 4 bases; bases outside gene matches: 1. Germline V gene data show CDR1 as SEHNR and CDR2 as FQNEAQ (reference sequence). The CDR3, as DNA: TGTGCCAGCAGCTACAGGGGTTACGAGCAGTACTTC. Encoded protein: CASSYRGYEQYF.

V and J are TRBV6-1 and TRBJ2-1, with 8 bases identical to TRBD1. Germline-derived CDR1 and CDR2 are MNHNS and SASEGT. The CDR3 sequence is 17 residues long. Trimming took 3 bases from V and 2 from J; bases not matched to a gene: 9. Written as DNA, the CDR3 is TGTGCCAGCAGTGACCGCCGGCTGGGACAGGCCTACAATGAGCAGTTCTTC. Amino acid sequence: CASSDRRLGQAYNEQFF.

This chain connects TRBV6-1 to TRBJ2-5; 9 nucleotides agree with TRBD1. CDR1 MNHNS and CDR2 SASEGT come from the germline V gene. V was clipped by 5 bases and J by 5 bases; unmatched bases: 3. This CDR3 is built from 13 residues. CDR3 in amino acids: CASSTGGAETQYF. For the CDR3, the DNA is TGTGCCAGCAGTACAGGGGGCGCGGAGACCCAGTACTTC.

V gene TRBV5-7 combines with J gene TRBJ1-2, with 10 bases lining up with TRBD1. TRBV5-7 is labeled an ORF, and its function is uncertain. The CDR3 totals 17 residues. J lost 3 bases, V lost 4 bases, and 12 bases had no gene match. The CDR3 region is CASSLRDRGIKDYGYTF. The CDR3 nucleotides read TGTGCCAGCAGCCTACGGGACAGGGGAATCAAGGACTATGGCTACACCTTC.

The V call is TRBV30, the J call TRBJ2-1, with TRBD2 matching over 7 bases. The CDR3 runs to 14 residues. J gave up 2 bases and V 2 bases, and 3 bases lay outside the gene matches. CDR1 and CDR2 (germline): GTSNPN, SVGIG (reference sequence). CDR3 sequence (DNA): TGTGCCTGGAGTCAGGGACTACCCTACAATGAGCAGTTCTTC. It codes for CAWSQGLPYNEQFF.

The chain couples TRBV10-1 to TRBJ2-3, with 10 bases lining up with TRBD2. Trimming took 0 bases from V and 5 from J; bases not matched to a gene: 8. This CDR3 comprises 17 residues. Germline V gene data show CDR1 as WNHNN and CDR2 as SYGVQD (reference sequence). The CDR3 DNA reads TGCGCCAGCAGTGAGTCGGTAGCGGGAGGACGAGGAGATACGCAGTATTTT. Translation gives CASSESVAGGRGDTQYF.

The V and J genes are TRBV9 and TRBJ1-2; D call uncertain. V lost 2 bases to trimming and J lost 4 bases, with 9 bases between them. The CDR3 covers 13 residues. The V gene's germline CDR1 is SGDLS and CDR2 YYNGEE. The DNA of the CDR3 is TGTGCCAGCAGCGTGGCAGGTGGCTATGGCTACACCTTC. Translation gives CASSVAGGYGYTF.

This chain connects TRBV2 to TRBJ1-1; D perhaps matches TRBD1 (5 bases). This CDR3 comprises 13 residues. Looked up from germline, CDR1 is SNHLY and CDR2 is FYNNEI. Trimming left V 10 bases short and J 4 bases short, with 16 bases between. The chain's CDR3 is CATTIQGVTEAFF. Written as DNA, the CDR3 is TGTGCCACCACGATCCAGGGTGTCACTGAAGCTTTCTTT.

The V and J genes are TRBV28 and TRBJ1-2; TRBD1 might be the D (5 bases). V lost 5 bases and J lost 6, with 22 bases in between. The CDR3 consists of 16 residues. CDR1 MDHEN and CDR2 SYDVKM come from the germline V gene. CDR3 sequence (DNA): TGTGCCAGCAGTCCCTCCTTTATCCTGTCAGGGAATGGCTACACCTTC. Protein product: CASSPSFILSGNGYTF.

The chain employs TRBV27 and TRBJ1-1, with D possibly TRBD1 on 6 matching bases. The CDR3 is made up of 12 amino acids. V shed 6 bases and J shed 6 bases, with 11 bases lying between them. CDR1 is MNHEY, CDR2 SMNVEV, per germline (reference sequence). CDR3 DNA sequence: TGTGCCAGCAGCTCCAGGGGTTCTGAAGCTTTCTTT. It encodes CASSSRGSEAFF.

The V call is TRBV6-6, the J call TRBJ2-1; D might be TRBD1 (7 bases). Germline-derived CDR1 and CDR2 are MNHNY and SVGAGI (reference sequence). V lost 7 bases, J lost 2 bases, and 15 bases lay in between. The CDR3 has 15 residues. CDR3 protein: CASIQGEVPYNEQFF. The CDR3 DNA reads TGTGCCAGCATTCAGGGGGAGGTCCCCTACAATGAGCAGTTCTTC.

The chain couples TRBV30 to TRBJ2-5, with 8 bases fitting TRBD2. CDR3 length equals 15 residues. The J segment lost 1 base and the V segment lost 2 bases, leaving 6 bases of the junction unmatched. Germline loops: CDR1 GTSNPN, CDR2 SVGIG (reference sequence). The CDR3 loop reads CAWSSRGGAQETQYF. The CDR3 DNA follows: TGTGCCTGGAGTAGCCGGGGGGGGGCCCAAGAGACCCAGTACTTC.

The CDR3 loop is CASTTGNTDTQYF. The CDR3 bases are TGCGCCAGCACAACAGGGAACACAGATACGCAGTATTTT. J is TRBJ2-3 and V is TRBV5-1, with TRBD1 as a possible D gene (6 bases). CDR1 is SGHRS, CDR2 YFSETQ, per germline. The CDR3 length is 13 residues. V was cut by 6 bases and J by 2 bases, with 10 bases left in between.

This clone was recorded a few times. The chain links TRBV19 to TRBJ2-1; 7 bases agree with TRBD1. The CDR3 has 14 residues. V lost 3 bases, J lost 7 bases, and 6 bases stayed unmatched. CDR1 is LNHDA, CDR2 SQIVND, per germline (reference sequence). CDR3: CASSIVPGGNEQFF. The CDR3 DNA sequence: TGTGCCAGTAGTATTGTTCCAGGGGGTAATGAGCAGTTCTTC. The full variable domain, with the rest looked up from reference TRBV19 and TRBJ2-1, is DGGITQSPKYLFRKEGQNVTLSCEQNLNHDAMYWYRQDPGQGLRLIYYSQIVNDFQKGDIAEGYSVSREKKESFPLTVTSAQKNPTAFYLCASSIVPGGNEQFFGPGTRLTVL.

Remarks on this clone: Other DNA sequences in this sample translate to the same CDR3. The chain employs TRBV5-1 and TRBJ1-3; D remains unclear. The CDR3 spans 15 residues. Germline V gives CDR1 SGHRS, CDR2 YFSETQ. With 0 bases removed from V and 0 bases from J, the gap between germline ends came to 7 bases. Here the CDR3 reads CASSLAGDSGNTIYF. The CDR3, as DNA: TGCGCCAGCAGCTTGGCCGGAGACTCTGGAAACACCATATATTTT.

This clone was seen only a few times. The chain recombines TRBV5-8 with TRBJ2-1; 7 bases map to TRBD2. The V segment lost 1 base and the J segment 2 bases; nucleotides outside the gene matches: 6. The germline V gene has CDR1 SGHTS and CDR2 YDEGEE. The CDR3 length is 16 residues. The CDR3: CASSLRLAEAYNEQFF. The CDR3, as DNA: TGTGCCAGCAGCTTGCGACTAGCTGAGGCCTACAATGAGCAGTTCTTC. The whole variable domain, remainder taken from reference TRBV5-8 and TRBJ2-1, is EAGVTQSPTHLIKTRGQQATLRCSPISGHTSVYWYQQALGLGLQFLLWYDEGEERNRGNFPPRFSGRQFPNYSSELNVNALELEDSALYLCASSLRLAEAYNEQFFGPGTRLTVL.

This clone was seen only once. The genes are TRBV2 and TRBJ2-4; weak D call: TRBD1 (6 bases). The CDR3 sequence is 17 residues long. Trimming pared 8 bases from V and 0 bases from J, leaving 20 bases between. Germline CDR1 and CDR2: SNHLY and FYNNEI. The CDR3 region is CASAPRDKYIAKNIQYF. In DNA form, the CDR3 reads TGTGCCAGCGCACCTAGGGACAAGTACATAGCCAAAAACATTCAGTACTTC.

The genes are TRBV28 and TRBJ1-3; the match to TRBD1 covers 7 bases. Per the germline V gene, CDR1 is MDHEN and CDR2 is SYDVKM. V dropped 6 bases and J dropped 5; count of bases not matched to a gene: 7. This CDR3 has 14 residues. The DNA of the CDR3 is TGTGCCAGCAGACGTACAGGGGACCGAAACACCATATATTTT. Protein: CASRRTGDRNTIYF. The whole variable domain, filled in from reference TRBV28 and TRBJ1-3, reads DVKVTQSSRYLVKRTGEKVFLECVQDMDHENMFWYRQDPGLGLRLIYFSYDVKMKEKGDIPEGYSVSREKKERFSLILESASTNQTSMYLCASRRTGDRNTIYFGEGSWLTVV.

Remarks on this clone: Additional DNA sequences in this sample encode the identical CDR3. The chain carries TRBV5-4 and TRBJ2-5; maybe TRBD1 (6 bases). Deletions cut 2 bases from V and 3 bases from J, with 8 bases between. Germline CDR1 reads SGHNT; CDR2 reads YYREEE (reference sequence). The CDR3 consists of 13 residues. The CDR3 region is CASSFGQKETQYF. In nucleotides, the CDR3 is TGTGCCAGCAGCTTTGGACAGAAAGAGACCCAGTACTTC. Drawing the rest from reference TRBV5-4 and TRBJ2-5, the complete variable domain is ETGVTQSPTHLIKTRGQQVTLRCSSQSGHNTVSWYQQALGQGPQFIFQYYREEENGRGNFPPRFSGLQFPNYSSELNVNALELDDSALYLCASSFGQKETQYFGPGTRLLVL.